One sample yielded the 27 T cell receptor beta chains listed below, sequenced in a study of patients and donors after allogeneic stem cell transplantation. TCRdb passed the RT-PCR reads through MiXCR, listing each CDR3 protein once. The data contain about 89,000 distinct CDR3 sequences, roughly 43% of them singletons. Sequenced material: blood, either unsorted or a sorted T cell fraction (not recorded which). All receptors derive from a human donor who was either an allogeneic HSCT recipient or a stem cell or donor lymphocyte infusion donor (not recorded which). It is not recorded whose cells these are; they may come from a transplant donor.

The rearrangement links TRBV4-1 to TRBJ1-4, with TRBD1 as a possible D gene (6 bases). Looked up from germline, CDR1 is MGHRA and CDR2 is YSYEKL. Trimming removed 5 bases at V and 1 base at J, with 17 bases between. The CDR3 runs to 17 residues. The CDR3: CASSTRAGAETNEKLFF. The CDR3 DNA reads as TGCGCCAGCAGCACCCGTGCGGGGGCTGAAACTAATGAAAAACTGTTTTTT.

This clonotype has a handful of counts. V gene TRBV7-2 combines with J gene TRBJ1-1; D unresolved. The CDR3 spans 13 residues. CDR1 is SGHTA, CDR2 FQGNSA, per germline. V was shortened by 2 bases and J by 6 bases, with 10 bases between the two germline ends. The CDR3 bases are TGTGCCAGCAGCTTATCGGGTCGCGCTGAAGCTTTCTTT. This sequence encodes CASSLSGRAEAFF.

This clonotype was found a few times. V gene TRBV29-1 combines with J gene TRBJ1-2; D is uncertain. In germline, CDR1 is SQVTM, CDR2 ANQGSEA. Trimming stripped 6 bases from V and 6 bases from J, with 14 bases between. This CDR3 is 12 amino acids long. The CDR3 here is CSVVDARHGYTF. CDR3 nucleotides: TGCAGCGTCGTCGACGCTAGGCATGGCTACACCTTC.

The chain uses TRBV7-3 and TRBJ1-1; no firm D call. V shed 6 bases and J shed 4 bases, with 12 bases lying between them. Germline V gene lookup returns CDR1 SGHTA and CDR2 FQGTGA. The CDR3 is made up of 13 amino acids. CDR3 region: CASRIREGTEAFF. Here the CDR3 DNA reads TGTGCCAGCAGGATAAGGGAGGGCACTGAAGCTTTCTTT.

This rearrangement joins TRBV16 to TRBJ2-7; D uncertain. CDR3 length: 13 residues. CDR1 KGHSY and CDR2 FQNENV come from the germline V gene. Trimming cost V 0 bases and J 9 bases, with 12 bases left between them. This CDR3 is CASSQSGRHGQYF. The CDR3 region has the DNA TGTGCCAGCAGCCAATCAGGCCGCCACGGGCAGTACTTC.

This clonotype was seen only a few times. CDR3 coding DNA: TGTGCCAGCAGCTTACGGCCCTCCAATAGCAATCAGCCCCAGCATTTT. Translation: CASSLRPSNSNQPQHF. The chain uses TRBV7-8 and TRBJ1-5; no definite D call. Trimming cost V 2 bases and J 0 bases, with 11 bases left between them. The CDR3 length is 16 residues. Germline loops: CDR1 SGHVS, CDR2 FQNEAQ.

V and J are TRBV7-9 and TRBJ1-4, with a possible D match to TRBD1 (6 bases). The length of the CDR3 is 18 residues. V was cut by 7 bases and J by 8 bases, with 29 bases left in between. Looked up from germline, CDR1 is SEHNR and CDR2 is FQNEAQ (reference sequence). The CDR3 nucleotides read TGTGCCAGCAACAACTTCCGGGACAAGGGGATCAAGGGGGAAAAACTGTTTTTT. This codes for CASNNFRDKGIKGEKLFF.

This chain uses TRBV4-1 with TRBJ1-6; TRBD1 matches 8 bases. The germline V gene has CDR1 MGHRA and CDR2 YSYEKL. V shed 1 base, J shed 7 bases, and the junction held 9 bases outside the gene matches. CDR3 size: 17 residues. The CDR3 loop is CASSQVFRRQGNSPLHF. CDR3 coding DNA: TGCGCCAGCAGCCAAGTTTTCCGCCGACAGGGGAATTCACCCCTCCACTTT.

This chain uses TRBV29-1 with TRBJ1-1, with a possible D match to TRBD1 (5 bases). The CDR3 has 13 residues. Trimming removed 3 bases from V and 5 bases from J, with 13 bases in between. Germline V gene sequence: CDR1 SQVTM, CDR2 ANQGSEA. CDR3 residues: CSVEMQGGTEAFF. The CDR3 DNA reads TGCAGCGTTGAGATGCAGGGAGGGACTGAAGCTTTCTTT.

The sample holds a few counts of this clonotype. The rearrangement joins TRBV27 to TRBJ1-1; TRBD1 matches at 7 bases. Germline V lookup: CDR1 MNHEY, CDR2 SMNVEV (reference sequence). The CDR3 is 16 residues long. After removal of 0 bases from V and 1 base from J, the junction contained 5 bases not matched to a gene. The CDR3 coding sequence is TGTGCCAGCAGTTTATCCGGGGACAGCCCGAACACTGAAGCTTTCTTT. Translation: CASSLSGDSPNTEAFF.

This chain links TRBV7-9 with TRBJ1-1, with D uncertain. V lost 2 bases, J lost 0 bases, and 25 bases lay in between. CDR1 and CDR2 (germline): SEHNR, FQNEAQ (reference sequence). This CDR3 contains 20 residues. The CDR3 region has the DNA TGTGCCAGCAGCTTAAATAATTATGCCTGGGCGCAGACCATGAACACTGAAGCTTTCTTT. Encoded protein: CASSLNNYAWAQTMNTEAFF.

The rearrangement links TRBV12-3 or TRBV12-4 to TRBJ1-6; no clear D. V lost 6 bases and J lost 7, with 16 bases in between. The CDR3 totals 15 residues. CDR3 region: CASRRLLKENSPLHF. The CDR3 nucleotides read TGTGCCAGCAGAAGGCTATTAAAAGAGAATTCACCCCTCCACTTT.

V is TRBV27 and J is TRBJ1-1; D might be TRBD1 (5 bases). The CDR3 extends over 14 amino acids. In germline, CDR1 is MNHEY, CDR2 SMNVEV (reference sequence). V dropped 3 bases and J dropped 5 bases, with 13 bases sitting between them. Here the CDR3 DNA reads TGTGCCAGCAGTTTCGACAGTACGGTGACTGAAGCTTTCTTT. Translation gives CASSFDSTVTEAFF.

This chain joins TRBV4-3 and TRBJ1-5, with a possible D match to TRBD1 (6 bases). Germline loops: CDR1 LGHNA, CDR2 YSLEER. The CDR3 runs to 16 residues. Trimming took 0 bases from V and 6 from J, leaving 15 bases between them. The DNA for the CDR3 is TGCGCCAGCAGCCAAGACGGACAGTACCCTCGTCAGCCCCAGCATTTT. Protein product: CASSQDGQYPRQPQHF.

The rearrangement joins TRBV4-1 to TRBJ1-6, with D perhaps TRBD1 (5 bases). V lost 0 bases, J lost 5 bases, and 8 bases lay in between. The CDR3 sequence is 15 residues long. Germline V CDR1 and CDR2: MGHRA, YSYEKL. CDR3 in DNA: TGCGCCAGCAGCCAAGAAAGGGGAAATAATTCACCCCTCCACTTT. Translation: CASSQERGNNSPLHF.

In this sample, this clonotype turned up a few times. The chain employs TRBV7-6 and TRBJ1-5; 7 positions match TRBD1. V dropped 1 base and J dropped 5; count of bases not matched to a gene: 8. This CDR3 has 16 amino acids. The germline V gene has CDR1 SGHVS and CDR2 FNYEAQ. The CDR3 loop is CASSLGSGQPYQPQHF. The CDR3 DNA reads TGTGCCAGCAGCTTAGGATCGGGACAGCCCTATCAGCCCCAGCATTTT.

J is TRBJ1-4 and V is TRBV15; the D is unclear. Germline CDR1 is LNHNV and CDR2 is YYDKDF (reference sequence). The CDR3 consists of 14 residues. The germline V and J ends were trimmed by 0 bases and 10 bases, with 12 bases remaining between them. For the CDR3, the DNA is TGTGCCACCAGCAGAGATATGAGGACCGGAAAACTGTTTTTT. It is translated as CATSRDMRTGKLFF.

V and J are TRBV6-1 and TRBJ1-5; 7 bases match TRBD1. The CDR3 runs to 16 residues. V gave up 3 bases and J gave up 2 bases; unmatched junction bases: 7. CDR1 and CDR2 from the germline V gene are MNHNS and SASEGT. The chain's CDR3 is CASSDYRGGGNQPQHF. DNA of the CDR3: TGTGCCAGCAGTGACTACAGGGGCGGGGGCAATCAGCCCCAGCATTTT.

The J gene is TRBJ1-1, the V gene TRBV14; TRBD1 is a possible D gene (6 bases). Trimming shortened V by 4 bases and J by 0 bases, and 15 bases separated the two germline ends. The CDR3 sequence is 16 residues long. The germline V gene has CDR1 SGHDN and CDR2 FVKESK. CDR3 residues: CASSLHRRDMNTEAFF. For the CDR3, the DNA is TGTGCCAGCAGCCTACACCGCCGGGACATGAACACTGAAGCTTTCTTT.

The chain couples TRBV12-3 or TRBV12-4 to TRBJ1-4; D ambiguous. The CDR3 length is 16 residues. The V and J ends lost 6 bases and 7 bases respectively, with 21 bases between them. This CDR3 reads CASSPFSGSQLEKLFF. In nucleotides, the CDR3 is TGTGCCAGCAGCCCCTTCTCGGGGTCCCAACTTGAAAAACTGTTTTTT.

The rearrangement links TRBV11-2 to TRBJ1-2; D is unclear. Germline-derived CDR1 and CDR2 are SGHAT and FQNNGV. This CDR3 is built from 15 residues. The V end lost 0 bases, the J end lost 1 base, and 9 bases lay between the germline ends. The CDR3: CASSLDGTINYGYTF. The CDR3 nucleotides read TGTGCCAGCAGCTTAGATGGCACCATTAACTATGGCTACACCTTC.

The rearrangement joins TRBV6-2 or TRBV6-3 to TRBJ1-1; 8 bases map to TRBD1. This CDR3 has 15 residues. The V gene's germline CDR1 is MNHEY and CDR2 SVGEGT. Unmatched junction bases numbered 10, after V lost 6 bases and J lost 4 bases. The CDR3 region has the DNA TGTGCCAGCAGACGCTCCCATCAGGGGGCCACTGAAGCTTTCTTT. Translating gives CASRRSHQGATEAFF.

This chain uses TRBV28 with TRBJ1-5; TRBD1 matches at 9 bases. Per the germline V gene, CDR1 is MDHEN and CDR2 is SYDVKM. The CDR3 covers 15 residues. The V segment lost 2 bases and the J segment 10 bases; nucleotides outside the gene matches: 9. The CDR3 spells CASSLGDRELGPQHF. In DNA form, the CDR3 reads TGTGCCAGCAGTTTAGGGGACAGGGAGCTAGGTCCCCAGCATTTT.

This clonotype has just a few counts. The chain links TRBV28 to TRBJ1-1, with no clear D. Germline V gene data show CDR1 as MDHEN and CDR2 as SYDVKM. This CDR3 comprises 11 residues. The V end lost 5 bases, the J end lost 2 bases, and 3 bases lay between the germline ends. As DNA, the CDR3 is TGTGCCAGCAGTGATAACACTGAAGCTTTCTTT. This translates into CASSDNTEAFF.

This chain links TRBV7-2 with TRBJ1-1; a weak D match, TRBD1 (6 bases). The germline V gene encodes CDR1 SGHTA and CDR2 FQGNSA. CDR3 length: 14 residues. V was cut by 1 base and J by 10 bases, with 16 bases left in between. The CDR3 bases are TGTGCCAGCAGCTTAGTCGACAGGCCCCAGGGAGCTTTCTTT. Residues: CASSLVDRPQGAFF.

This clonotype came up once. The CDR3 DNA follows: TGCGCCAGCAGCCAAGAAGGCAGGAACACAGATACGCAGTATTTT. Translating it yields CASSQEGRNTDTQYF. The chain uses TRBV4-3 and TRBJ2-3, with D unresolved. CDR1 LGHNA and CDR2 YSLEER come from the germline V gene. Trimming took off 0 bases at V and 2 bases at J, with 9 bases between the two ends. This CDR3 region has 15 residues.

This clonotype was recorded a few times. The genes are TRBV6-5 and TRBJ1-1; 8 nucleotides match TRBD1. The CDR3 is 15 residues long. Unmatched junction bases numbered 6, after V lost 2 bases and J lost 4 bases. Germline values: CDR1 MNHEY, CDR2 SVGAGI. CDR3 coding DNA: TGTGCCAGCAGTTACGCCAGGGGGCTAGGCACTGAAGCTTTCTTT. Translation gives CASSYARGLGTEAFF.